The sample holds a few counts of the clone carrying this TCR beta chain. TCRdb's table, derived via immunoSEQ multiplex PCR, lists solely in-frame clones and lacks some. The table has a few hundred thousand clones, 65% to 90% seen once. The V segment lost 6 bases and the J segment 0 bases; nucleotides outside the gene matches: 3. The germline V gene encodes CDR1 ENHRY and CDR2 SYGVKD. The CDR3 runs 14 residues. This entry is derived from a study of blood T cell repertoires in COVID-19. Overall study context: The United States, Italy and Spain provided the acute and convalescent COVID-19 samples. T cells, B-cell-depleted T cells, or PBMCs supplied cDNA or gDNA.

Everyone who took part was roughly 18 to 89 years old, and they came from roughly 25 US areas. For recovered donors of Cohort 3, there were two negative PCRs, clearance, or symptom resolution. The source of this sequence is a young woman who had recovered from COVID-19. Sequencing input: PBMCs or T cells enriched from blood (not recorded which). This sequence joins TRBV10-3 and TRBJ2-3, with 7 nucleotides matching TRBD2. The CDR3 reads CAIRREGSTDTQYF. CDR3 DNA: TGTGCCATCAGGAGGGAGGGCAGCACAGATACGCAGTATTTT.